A single sample gave rise to the 30 T cell receptor beta chains below, sequenced in a study of T cell responses to AZD1222 COVID-19 vaccine. Produced via immunoSEQ multiplex PCR; TCRdb's table is partial and in-frame only. The data hold over 100,000 clones, with around nine tenths observed a single time. Sequencing was performed on peripheral blood, taken 28 days after the second dose of the MenACWY control vaccine. The receptors come from an adult who received the MenACWY meningococcal vaccine as a control.

The rearrangement uses TRBV7-3 and TRBJ1-2; tentatively, D is TRBD1 (5 bases). Trimming left V 5 bases short and J 3 bases short, with 16 bases between. CDR3 length: 15 amino acids. CDR1 SGHTA and CDR2 FQGTGA come from the germline V gene. The CDR3 coding sequence is TGTGCCAGCAGCCCCCGAAACGGGGGGGACTATGGCTACACCTTC. Its translation: CASSPRNGGDYGYTF.

This clone was found a few times. This sequence joins TRBV7-2 and TRBJ2-7, with D maybe TRBD1 (6 bases). V shed 1 base and J shed 6 bases, with 10 bases lying between them. Germline CDR1 is SGHTA and CDR2 is FQGNSA. The CDR3 is 13 residues long. DNA of the CDR3: TGTGCCAGCAGCTTAGTTCTGGGGGCCGAGCAGTACTTC. Translated, it gives CASSLVLGAEQYF.

This clone was seen once. CDR3 nucleotides: TGTGCCAGCAGTTATTCCAGGGGACACTCTTCCTACGAGCAGTACTTC. Its protein product is CASSYSRGHSSYEQYF. V and J are TRBV6-9 and TRBJ2-7; a weak D match, TRBD1 (6 bases). V lost 0 bases, J lost 1 base, and 13 bases lay in between. The CDR3 runs to 16 residues. Germline V gene sequence: CDR1 MNHGY, CDR2 SVAAGI.

The gene calls are TRBV19 and TRBJ1-1; maybe TRBD1 (5 bases). This CDR3 contains 12 residues. Germline assignment: CDR1 LNHDA and CDR2 SQIVND (reference sequence). V was trimmed by 7 bases and J by 1 base, leaving 7 bases between them. CDR3 sequence: CASIDRNTEAFF. CDR3 in DNA: TGTGCCAGTATCGACAGGAACACTGAAGCTTTCTTT.

The J gene is TRBJ2-7, the V gene TRBV7-9; a possible D gene is TRBD2 (6 bases). The germline CDR1 and CDR2 sequences are SEHNR and FQNEAQ (reference sequence). The CDR3 has 14 residues. V was pared by 5 bases and J by 7 bases, with 18 bases between. The chain's CDR3 is CASSPSGARGEQYF. The CDR3, as DNA: TGTGCCAGCAGCCCTAGTGGGGCCCGGGGGGAGCAGTACTTC. The full variable domain, in which reference TRBV7-9 and TRBJ2-7 provide the parts outside the CDR3, is DTGVSQNPRHKITKRGQNVTFRCDPISEHNRLYWYRQTLGQGPEFLTYFQNEAQLEKSRLLSDRFSAERPKGSFSTLEIQRTEQGDSAMYLCASSPSGARGEQYFGPGTRLTVT.

The chain uses TRBV18 and TRBJ2-2, with D perhaps matching TRBD2 (5 bases). CDR1 and CDR2 (germline): KGHSH, LQKENI. The CDR3 is made up of 16 amino acids. Trimming left V 2 bases short and J 3 bases short, with 13 bases between. The CDR3 DNA sequence: TGTGCCAGCTCACCATCCTGGGCGCGGGACACCGGGGAGCTGTTTTTT. This codes for CASSPSWARDTGELFF.

This clone showed up just once. The chain carries TRBV13 and TRBJ2-7, with TRBD2 as a possible D gene (5 bases). CDR1 PRHDT and CDR2 FYEKMQ come from the germline V gene (reference sequence). V was cut by 3 bases and J by 6 bases, with 15 bases left in between. CDR3 length: 14 residues. DNA of the CDR3: TGTGCCAGCAGCTTCTTGGGAGTTGAGAGCGAGCAGTACTTC. This gives the protein CASSFLGVESEQYF.

This clone was seen once. V gene TRBV9 combines with J gene TRBJ1-6; the match to TRBD1 covers 8 bases. The ends lost 3 bases at V and 10 bases at J; junction bases unmatched: 9. This CDR3 region has 15 residues. Germline CDR1 and CDR2: SGDLS and YYNGEE. CDR3 DNA sequence: TGTGCCAGCAGCGGCGGACAGGGACTGAGCTCACCCCTCCACTTT. Protein: CASSGGQGLSSPLHF.

The chain has TRBV12-3 or TRBV12-4 and TRBJ1-1; no firm D call. The CDR3 extends over 13 amino acids. Trimming stripped 0 bases from V and 4 bases from J, with 6 bases between. CDR3 loop: CASSLAWGTEAFF. The CDR3 coding sequence is TGTGCCAGCAGTTTAGCCTGGGGCACTGAAGCTTTCTTT.

The chain recombines TRBV5-5 with TRBJ2-7; 8 positions match TRBD2. The J segment lost 6 bases and the V segment lost 4 bases, leaving 12 bases of the junction unmatched. Germline CDR1 reads SGHKS; CDR2 reads YYEKEE (reference sequence). CDR3 length equals 15 residues. DNA of the CDR3: TGTGCCAGCAGCCCGACTTTGACTAGCGAGGGCGAGCAGTACTTC. Translation gives CASSPTLTSEGEQYF. The full variable domain, with the rest looked up from reference TRBV5-5 and TRBJ2-7, is DAGVTQSPTHLIKTRGQQVTLRCSPISGHKSVSWYQQVLGQGPQFIFQYYEKEERGRGNFPDRFSARQFPNYSSELNVNALLLGDSALYLCASSPTLTSEGEQYFGPGTRLTVT.

Only a few counts were recorded for this clone. The V gene is TRBV5-4, the J gene TRBJ1-2; D is undetermined. V was clipped by 0 bases and J by 4 bases, with 10 bases between them. The CDR3 spans 14 residues. Germline V gene lookup returns CDR1 SGHNT and CDR2 YYREEE (reference sequence). CDR3 sequence (DNA): TGTGCCAGCAGCTTGGTAGAGGGCCGCTATGGCTACACCTTC. As protein: CASSLVEGRYGYTF.

The chain uses TRBV11-2 and TRBJ1-3, with D possibly TRBD1 on 6 matching bases. The CDR3 is 14 residues long. CDR1 SGHAT and CDR2 FQNNGV come from the germline V gene. V was cut by 5 bases and J by 4 bases, with 12 bases left in between. The CDR3 loop is CASSQRGTGNTIYF. Here the CDR3 DNA reads TGTGCCAGCAGCCAGAGGGGGACGGGAAACACCATATATTTT.

The chain combines TRBV12-3 or TRBV12-4 with TRBJ2-1, with D possibly being TRBD1 (7 bases). Trimming cost V 6 bases and J 15 bases, with 15 bases left between them. CDR3 size: 11 residues. CDR3 region: CASRDQGGGFF. CDR3 coding DNA: TGTGCCAGCAGGGACCAGGGGGGTGGGTTCTTC.

V usage is TRBV6-2 or TRBV6-3 and J usage is TRBJ1-6; D gene uncertain. V was shortened by 5 bases and J by 5 bases, with 7 bases between the two germline ends. Germline V gene data show CDR1 as MNHEY and CDR2 as SVGEGT. The length of the CDR3 is 13 residues. The DNA for the CDR3 is TGTGCCAGCAGTATGGTGGATAATTCACCCCTCCACTTT. Translated: CASSMVDNSPLHF.

This rearrangement joins TRBV6-2 or TRBV6-3 to TRBJ2-7, with no clear D. V dropped 0 bases and J dropped 3 bases, with 9 bases sitting between them. CDR3 size: 14 residues. The germline V gene encodes CDR1 MNHEY and CDR2 SVGEGT. CDR3 nucleotides: TGTGCCAGCAGTTACTCCGGGCCGGGCTACGAGCAGTACTTC. It yields the protein CASSYSGPGYEQYF.

V gene TRBV18 combines with J gene TRBJ1-4, with D possibly being TRBD1 (6 bases). V lost 2 bases to trimming and J lost 6 bases, with 13 bases between them. CDR3 length: 15 residues. Germline V gives CDR1 KGHSH, CDR2 LQKENI. The CDR3 protein is CASSPSRGYDEKLFF. In DNA, the CDR3 is TGTGCCAGCTCACCATCCAGGGGATATGATGAAAAACTGTTTTTT.

The genes are TRBV7-2 and TRBJ1-2; weak D call: TRBD1 (5 bases). Trimming left V 1 base short and J 2 bases short, with 20 bases between. From germline, CDR1 is SGHTA and CDR2 FQGNSA. The CDR3 loop spans 18 amino acids. In DNA form, the CDR3 reads TGTGCCAGCAGCTTAGGGAAAAGTGGCTGGGGCATAAACTATGGCTACACCTTC. Its protein product is CASSLGKSGWGINYGYTF.

This chain connects TRBV11-2 to TRBJ2-7, with TRBD1 matching over 10 bases. V lost 1 base and J lost 2; bases outside the gene matches: 5. This CDR3 spans 16 amino acids. Germline CDR1 is SGHAT and CDR2 is FQNNGV. The DNA for the CDR3 is TGTGCCAGCAGCTTAGCGGCCGGGACAGGGGCCTACGAGCAGTACTTC. Its translation: CASSLAAGTGAYEQYF.

The chain is built from TRBV24-1 and TRBJ1-5; D remains unclear. Looked up from germline, CDR1 is KGHDR and CDR2 is SFDVKD. The CDR3 is 13 residues long. Trimming pared 3 bases from V and 7 bases from J, leaving 9 bases between. Here the CDR3 DNA reads TGTGCCACCAGTGATGGAAGCGGGCAGCCCCAGCATTTT. Translated: CATSDGSGQPQHF.

This chain connects TRBV18 to TRBJ1-5; D is perhaps TRBD1 (6 bases). The CDR3 length is 14 residues. Germline loops: CDR1 KGHSH, CDR2 LQKENI. V gave up 2 bases and J gave up 9 bases, with 14 bases separating them. The CDR3: CASSPGQQSGPQHF. The CDR3 nucleotides read TGTGCCAGCTCACCAGGACAGCAGTCAGGGCCCCAGCATTTT.

V is TRBV5-8 and J is TRBJ2-7; D may be TRBD1 or TRBD2 (6 bases each). V shed 4 bases and J shed 1 base, with 15 bases lying between them. CDR3 length: 15 residues. CDR1 and CDR2 from the germline V gene are SGHTS and YDEGEE. This chain's CDR3 is CASSPDGGSSYEQYF. CDR3 bases: TGTGCCAGCAGCCCGGACGGGGGCTCTTCCTACGAGCAGTACTTC.

This rearrangement joins TRBV19 to TRBJ2-7; D not certain. The CDR3 has 13 amino acids. The V end lost 3 bases, the J end lost 6 bases, and 12 bases lay between the germline ends. Germline CDR1 and CDR2: LNHDA and SQIVND (reference sequence). The CDR3 loop is CASSILGTSEQYF. In DNA form, the CDR3 reads TGTGCCAGTAGTATTTTGGGCACGTCCGAGCAGTACTTC.

This clone was seen just once. The rearrangement joins TRBV28 to TRBJ1-5, with D maybe TRBD1 (5 bases). Germline assignment: CDR1 MDHEN and CDR2 SYDVKM. V was cut by 6 bases and J by 4 bases, with 19 bases left in between. This CDR3 spans 16 amino acids. CDR3 loop: CASRVLSGFRNQPQHF. CDR3 nucleotide sequence: TGTGCCAGCAGAGTACTGTCAGGGTTTCGGAATCAGCCCCAGCATTTT.

The table lists this clone with a count of one. The rearrangement joins TRBV6-5 to TRBJ1-3, with 7 bases lining up with TRBD1. CDR1 is MNHEY, CDR2 SVGAGI, per germline. V was pared by 7 bases and J by 3 bases, with 3 bases of the junction left unmatched. This CDR3 has 13 residues. CDR3 residues: CASTRTGGNTIYF. The CDR3, as DNA: TGTGCCAGCACCCGGACAGGTGGAAACACCATATATTTT.

This rearrangement joins TRBV11-2 to TRBJ2-7; D is possibly TRBD1 (6 bases). V lost 3 bases and J lost 5, with 8 bases in between. The CDR3 totals 12 residues. Germline CDR1 reads SGHAT; CDR2 reads FQNNGV. CDR3 sequence reads: CASSFAGDEQYF. Here the CDR3 DNA reads TGTGCCAGCAGCTTCGCAGGGGACGAGCAGTACTTC.

CDR3 sequence reads: CASSEVYSYTF. Written as DNA, the CDR3 is TGTGCCAGCAGTGAAGTATATAGCTACACCTTC. V is TRBV2 and J is TRBJ1-2, with no clear D. The V gene's germline CDR1 is SNHLY and CDR2 FYNNEI. CDR3 size: 11 residues. The V end lost 1 base, the J end lost 9 bases, and 6 bases lay between the germline ends.

The V gene is TRBV7-8, the J gene TRBJ1-5; a weak D match, TRBD1 (5 bases). Germline CDR1 is SGHVS and CDR2 is FQNEAQ. With 5 bases removed from V and 2 bases from J, the gap between germline ends came to 16 bases. The CDR3 covers 16 residues. CDR3 loop: CASSPLPGLGNQPQHF. DNA of the CDR3: TGTGCCAGCAGCCCACTGCCAGGGCTGGGCAATCAGCCCCAGCATTTT.

This chain uses TRBV7-2 with TRBJ1-1; D perhaps matches TRBD1 (5 bases). Germline CDR1 SGHTA, CDR2 FQGNSA. This CDR3 has 14 residues. V lost 5 bases and J 1 base, leaving 11 bases between the germline ends. CDR3 protein: CASSVGRQNTEAFF. CDR3 nucleotides: TGTGCCAGCAGCGTGGGACGGCAGAACACTGAAGCTTTCTTT.

The rearrangement links TRBV3-1 (or the pseudogene TRBV3-2) to TRBJ2-5; D may be TRBD2 (6 bases). The CDR3 length is 14 residues. V was clipped by 1 base and J by 2 bases, with 8 bases between them. Germline V gives CDR1 LGHDT, CDR2 YNNKEL (reference sequence). The CDR3 sequence is CASSQGDWQETQYF. The CDR3 DNA follows: TGTGCCAGCAGCCAAGGGGACTGGCAAGAGACCCAGTACTTC.

CDR3 sequence reads: CATSDLKGQGITGELFF. The CDR3 DNA reads TGTGCCACCAGTGATTTGAAGGGACAGGGGATAACCGGGGAGCTGTTTTTT. This chain uses TRBV24-1 with TRBJ2-2; 10 nucleotides match TRBD1. The CDR3 extends over 17 amino acids. With 0 bases clipped from V and 5 bases from J, the junction kept 5 bases outside the gene matches. Germline-derived CDR1 and CDR2 are KGHDR and SFDVKD.